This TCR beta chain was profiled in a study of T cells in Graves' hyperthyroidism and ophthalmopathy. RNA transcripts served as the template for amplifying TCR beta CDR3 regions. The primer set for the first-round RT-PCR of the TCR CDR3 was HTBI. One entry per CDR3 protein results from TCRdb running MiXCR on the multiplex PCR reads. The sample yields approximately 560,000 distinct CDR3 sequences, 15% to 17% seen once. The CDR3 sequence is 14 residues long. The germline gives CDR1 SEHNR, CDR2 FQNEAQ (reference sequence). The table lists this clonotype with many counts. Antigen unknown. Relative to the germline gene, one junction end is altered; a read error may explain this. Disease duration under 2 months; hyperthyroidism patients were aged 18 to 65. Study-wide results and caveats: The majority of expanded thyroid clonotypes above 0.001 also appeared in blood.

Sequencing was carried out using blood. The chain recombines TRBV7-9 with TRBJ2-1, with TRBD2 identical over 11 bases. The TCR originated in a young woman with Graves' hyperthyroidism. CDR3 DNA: TGCGCCAGCAGCTTGGGGACTAGCGGCAATGAGCAGTTCTTC. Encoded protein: CASSLGTSGNEQFF.